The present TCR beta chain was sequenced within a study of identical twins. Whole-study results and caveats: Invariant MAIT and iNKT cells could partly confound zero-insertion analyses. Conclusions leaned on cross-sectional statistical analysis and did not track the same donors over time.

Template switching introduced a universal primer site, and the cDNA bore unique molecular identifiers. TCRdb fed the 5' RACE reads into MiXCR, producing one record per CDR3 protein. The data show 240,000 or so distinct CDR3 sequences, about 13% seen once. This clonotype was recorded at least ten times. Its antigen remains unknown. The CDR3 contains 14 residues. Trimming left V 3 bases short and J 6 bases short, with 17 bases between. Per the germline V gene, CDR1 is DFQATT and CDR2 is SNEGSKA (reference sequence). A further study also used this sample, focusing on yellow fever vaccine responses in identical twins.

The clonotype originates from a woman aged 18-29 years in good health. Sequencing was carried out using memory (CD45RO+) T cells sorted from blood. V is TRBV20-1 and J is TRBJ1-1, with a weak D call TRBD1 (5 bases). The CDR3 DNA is TGCAGTGCTAGGGGTTTATCTGACAGTCCTGAAGCTTTCTTT. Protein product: CSARGLSDSPEAFF.